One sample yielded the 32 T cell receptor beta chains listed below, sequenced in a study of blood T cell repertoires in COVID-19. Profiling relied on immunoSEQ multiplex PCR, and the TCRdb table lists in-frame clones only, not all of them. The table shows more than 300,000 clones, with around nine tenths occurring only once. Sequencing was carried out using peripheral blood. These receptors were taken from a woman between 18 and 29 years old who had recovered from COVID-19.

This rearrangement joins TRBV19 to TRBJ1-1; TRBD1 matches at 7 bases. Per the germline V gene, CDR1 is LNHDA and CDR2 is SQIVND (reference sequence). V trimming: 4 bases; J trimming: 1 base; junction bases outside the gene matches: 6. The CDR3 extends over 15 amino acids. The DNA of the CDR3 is TGTGCCAGTAGTACCGAAGGGACAGAGAACACTGAAGCTTTCTTT. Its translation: CASSTEGTENTEAFF. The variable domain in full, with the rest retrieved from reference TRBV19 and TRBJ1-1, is DGGITQSPKYLFRKEGQNVTLSCEQNLNHDAMYWYRQDPGQGLRLIYYSQIVNDFQKGDIAEGYSVSREKKESFPLTVTSAQKNPTAFYLCASSTEGTENTEAFFGQGTRLTVV.

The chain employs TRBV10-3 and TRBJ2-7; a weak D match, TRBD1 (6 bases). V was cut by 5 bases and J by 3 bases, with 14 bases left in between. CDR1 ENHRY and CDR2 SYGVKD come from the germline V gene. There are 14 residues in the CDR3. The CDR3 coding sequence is TGTGCCATCAGTCCACGACAGGAGAGCTACGAGCAGTACGTC. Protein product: CAISPRQESYEQYV.

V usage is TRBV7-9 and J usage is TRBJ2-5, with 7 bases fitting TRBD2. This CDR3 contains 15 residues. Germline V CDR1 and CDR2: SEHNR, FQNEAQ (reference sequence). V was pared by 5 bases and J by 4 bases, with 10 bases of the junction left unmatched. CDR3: CASSGGIGEGETQYF. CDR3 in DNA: TGTGCCAGCAGCGGGGGGATCGGGGAGGGAGAGACCCAGTACTTC.

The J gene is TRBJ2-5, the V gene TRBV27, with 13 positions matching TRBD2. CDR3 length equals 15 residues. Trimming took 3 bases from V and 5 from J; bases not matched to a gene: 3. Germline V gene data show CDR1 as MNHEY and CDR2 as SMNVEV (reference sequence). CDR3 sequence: CASSLGLAGIETQYF. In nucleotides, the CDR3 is TGTGCCAGCAGTTTGGGACTAGCGGGAATCGAGACCCAGTACTTC.

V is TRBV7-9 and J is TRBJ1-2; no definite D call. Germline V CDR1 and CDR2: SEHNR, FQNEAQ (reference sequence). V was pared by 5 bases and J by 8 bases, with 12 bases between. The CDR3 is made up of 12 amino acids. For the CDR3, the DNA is TGTGCCAGCAGCCCATCTCCGGGGGGCTACACCTTC. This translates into CASSPSPGGYTF.

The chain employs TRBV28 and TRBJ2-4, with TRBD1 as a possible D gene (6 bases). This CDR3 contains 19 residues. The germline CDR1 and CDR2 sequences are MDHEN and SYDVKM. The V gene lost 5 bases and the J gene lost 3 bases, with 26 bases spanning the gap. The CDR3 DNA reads TGTGCCAGCAGTCTAACCGGTCGATCAGGGGCCGGAGGCAAAAACATTCAGTACTTC. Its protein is CASSLTGRSGAGGKNIQYF. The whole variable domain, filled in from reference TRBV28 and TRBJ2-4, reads DVKVTQSSRYLVKRTGEKVFLECVQDMDHENMFWYRQDPGLGLRLIYFSYDVKMKEKGDIPEGYSVSREKKERFSLILESASTNQTSMYLCASSLTGRSGAGGKNIQYFGAGTRLSVL.

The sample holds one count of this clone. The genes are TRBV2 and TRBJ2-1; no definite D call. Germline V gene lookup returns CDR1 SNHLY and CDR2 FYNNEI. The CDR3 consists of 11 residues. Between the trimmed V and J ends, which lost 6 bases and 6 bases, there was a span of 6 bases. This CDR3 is CASRRINEQFF. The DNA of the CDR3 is TGTGCCAGCAGGCGAATCAATGAGCAGTTCTTC.

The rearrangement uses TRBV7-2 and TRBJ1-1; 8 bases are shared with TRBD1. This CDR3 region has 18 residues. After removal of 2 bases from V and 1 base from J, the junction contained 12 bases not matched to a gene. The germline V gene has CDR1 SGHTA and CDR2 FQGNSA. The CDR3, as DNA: TGTGCCAGCAGCTTAATCCGGACAGGGTTTCGAGGGAACACTGAAGCTTTCTTT. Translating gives CASSLIRTGFRGNTEAFF.

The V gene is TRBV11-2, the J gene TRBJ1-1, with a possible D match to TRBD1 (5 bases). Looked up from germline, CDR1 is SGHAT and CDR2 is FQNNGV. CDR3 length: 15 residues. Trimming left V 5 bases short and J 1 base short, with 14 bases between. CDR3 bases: TGTGCCAGCAGCAAAGGGCCCAGGGAGAACACTGAAGCTTTCTTT. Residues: CASSKGPRENTEAFF.

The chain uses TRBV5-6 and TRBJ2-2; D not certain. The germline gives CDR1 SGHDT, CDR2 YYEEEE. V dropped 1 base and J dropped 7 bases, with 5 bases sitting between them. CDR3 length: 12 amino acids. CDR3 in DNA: TGTGCCAGCAGCTTGCGGTACGGGGAGCTGTTTTTT. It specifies CASSLRYGELFF.

The CDR3 DNA reads TGCGCCAGCCCCTTAAGGGAGGGGAGAGAGGTCTACGAGCAGTACGTC. Protein sequence: CASPLREGREVYEQYV. The chain uses TRBV23-1 and TRBJ2-7; 7 bases line up with TRBD2. TRBV23-1 is an ORF; its function is uncertain. With V trimmed by 8 bases and J by 3 bases, 16 bases remained unmatched. This CDR3 contains 16 residues.

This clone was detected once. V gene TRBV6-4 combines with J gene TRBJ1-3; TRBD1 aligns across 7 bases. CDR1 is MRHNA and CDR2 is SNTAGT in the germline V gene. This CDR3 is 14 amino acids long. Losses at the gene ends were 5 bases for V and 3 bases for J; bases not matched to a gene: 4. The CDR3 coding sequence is TGTGCCAGCAGTCCCGGGACAGATGGAAACACCATATATTTT. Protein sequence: CASSPGTDGNTIYF.

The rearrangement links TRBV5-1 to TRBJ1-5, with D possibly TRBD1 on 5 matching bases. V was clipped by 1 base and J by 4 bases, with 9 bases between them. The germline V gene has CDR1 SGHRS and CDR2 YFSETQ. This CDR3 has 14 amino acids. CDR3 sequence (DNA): TGCGCCAGCAGCTTGTTTGCAGGGAATCAGCCCCAGCATTTT. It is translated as CASSLFAGNQPQHF.

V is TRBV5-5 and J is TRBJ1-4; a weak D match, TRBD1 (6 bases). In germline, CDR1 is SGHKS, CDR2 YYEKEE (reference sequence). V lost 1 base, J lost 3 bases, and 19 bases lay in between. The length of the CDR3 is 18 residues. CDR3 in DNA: TGTGCCAGCAGCTTGTCACTCCGTGGGGACACCTCTAATGAAAAACTGTTTTTT. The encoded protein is CASSLSLRGDTSNEKLFF.

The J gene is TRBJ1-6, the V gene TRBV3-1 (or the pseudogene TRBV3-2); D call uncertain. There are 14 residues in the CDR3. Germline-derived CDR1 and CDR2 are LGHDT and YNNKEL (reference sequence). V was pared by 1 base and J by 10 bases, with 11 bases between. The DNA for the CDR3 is TGTGCCAGCAGCCAAGTATTCGGGGAATCACCCCTCCACTTT. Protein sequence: CASSQVFGESPLHF.

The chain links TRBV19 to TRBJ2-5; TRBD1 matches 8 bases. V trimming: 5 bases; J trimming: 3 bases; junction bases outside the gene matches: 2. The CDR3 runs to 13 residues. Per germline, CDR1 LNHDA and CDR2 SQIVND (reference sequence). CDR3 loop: CASSPTGEETQYF. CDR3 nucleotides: TGTGCCAGTAGTCCGACAGGGGAAGAGACCCAGTACTTC.

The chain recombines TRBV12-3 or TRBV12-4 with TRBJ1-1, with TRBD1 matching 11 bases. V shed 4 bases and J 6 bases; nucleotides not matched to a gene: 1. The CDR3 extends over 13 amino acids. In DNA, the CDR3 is TGTGCCAGCAGTTGGGACAGGGGGTCTGAAGCTTTCTTT. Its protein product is CASSWDRGSEAFF.

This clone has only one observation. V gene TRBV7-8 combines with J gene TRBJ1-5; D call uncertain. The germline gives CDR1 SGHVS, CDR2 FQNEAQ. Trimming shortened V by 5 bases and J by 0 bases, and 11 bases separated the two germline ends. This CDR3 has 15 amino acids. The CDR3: CASSKQANSNQPQHF. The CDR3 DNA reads TGTGCCAGCAGCAAGCAGGCGAATAGCAATCAGCCCCAGCATTTT.

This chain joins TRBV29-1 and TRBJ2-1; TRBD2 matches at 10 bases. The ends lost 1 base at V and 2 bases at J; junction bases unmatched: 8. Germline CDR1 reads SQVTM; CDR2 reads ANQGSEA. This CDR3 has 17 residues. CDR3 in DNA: TGCAGCGTTGAAGGTTTGGGTCTAGCGGGAGCCTACAATGAGCAGTTCTTC. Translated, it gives CSVEGLGLAGAYNEQFF.

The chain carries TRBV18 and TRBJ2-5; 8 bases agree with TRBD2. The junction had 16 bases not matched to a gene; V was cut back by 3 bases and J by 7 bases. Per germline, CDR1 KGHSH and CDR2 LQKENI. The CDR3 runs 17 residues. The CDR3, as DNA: TGTGCCAGCTCACCTCGTCCCCCGGGACTAGTTTTAGGGACCCAGTACTTC. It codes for CASSPRPPGLVLGTQYF. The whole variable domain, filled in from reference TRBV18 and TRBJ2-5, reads NAGVMQNPRHLVRRRGQEARLRCSPMKGHSHVYWYRQLPEEGLKFMVYLQKENIIDESGMPKERFSAEFPKEGPSILRIQQVVRGDSAAYFCASSPRPPGLVLGTQYFGPGTRLLVL.

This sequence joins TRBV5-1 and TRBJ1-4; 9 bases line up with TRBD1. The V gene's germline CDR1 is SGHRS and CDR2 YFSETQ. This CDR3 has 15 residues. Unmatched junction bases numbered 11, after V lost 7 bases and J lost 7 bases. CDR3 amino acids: CASGTGLTAGEKLFF. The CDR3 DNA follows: TGCGCCAGCGGGACAGGGTTGACAGCCGGTGAAAAACTGTTTTTT.

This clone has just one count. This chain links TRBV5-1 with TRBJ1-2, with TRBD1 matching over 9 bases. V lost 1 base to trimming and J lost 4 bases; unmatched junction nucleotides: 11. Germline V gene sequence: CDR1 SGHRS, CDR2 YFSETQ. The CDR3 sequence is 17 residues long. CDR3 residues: CASSLFTPQGATYGYTF. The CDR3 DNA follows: TGCGCCAGCAGCTTGTTCACGCCACAGGGGGCGACCTATGGCTACACCTTC.

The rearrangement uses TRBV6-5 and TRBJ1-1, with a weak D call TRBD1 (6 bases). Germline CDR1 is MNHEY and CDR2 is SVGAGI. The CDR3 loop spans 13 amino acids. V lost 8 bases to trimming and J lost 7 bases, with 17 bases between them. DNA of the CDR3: TGTGCCAGCTGGGGGCGGGCTCCCTTTGAAGCTTTCTTT. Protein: CASWGRAPFEAFF.

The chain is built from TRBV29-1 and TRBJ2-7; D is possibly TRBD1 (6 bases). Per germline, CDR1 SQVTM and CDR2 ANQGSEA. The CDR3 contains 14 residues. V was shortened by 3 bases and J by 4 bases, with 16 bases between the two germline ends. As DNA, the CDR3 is TGCAGCGTTGAGTGGACAGAGACCCCTTACGAGCAGTACGTC. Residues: CSVEWTETPYEQYV.

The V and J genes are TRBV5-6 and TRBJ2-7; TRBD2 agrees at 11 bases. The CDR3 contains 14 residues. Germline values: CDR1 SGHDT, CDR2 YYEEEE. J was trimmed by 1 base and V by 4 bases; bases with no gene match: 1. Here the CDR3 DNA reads TGTGCCAGCAGCCCTAGCGGGAGGTCCTACGAGCAGTACGTC. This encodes CASSPSGRSYEQYV.

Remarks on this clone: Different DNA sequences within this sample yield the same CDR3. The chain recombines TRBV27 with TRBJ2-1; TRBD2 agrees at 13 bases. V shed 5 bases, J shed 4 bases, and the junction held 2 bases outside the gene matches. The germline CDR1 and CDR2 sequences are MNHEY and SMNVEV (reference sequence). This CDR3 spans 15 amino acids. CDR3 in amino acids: CASSPGLAGYNEQFF. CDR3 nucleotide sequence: TGTGCCAGCAGTCCGGGACTAGCGGGATACAATGAGCAGTTCTTC.

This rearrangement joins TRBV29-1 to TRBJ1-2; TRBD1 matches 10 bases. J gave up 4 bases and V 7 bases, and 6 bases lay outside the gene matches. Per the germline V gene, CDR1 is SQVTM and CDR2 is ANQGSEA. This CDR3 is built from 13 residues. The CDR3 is CSGRTGGGYGYTF. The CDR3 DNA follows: TGCAGCGGACGGACAGGGGGAGGCTATGGCTACACCTTC. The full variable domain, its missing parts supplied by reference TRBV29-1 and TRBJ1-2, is SAVISQKPSRDICQRGTSLTIQCQVDSQVTMMFWYRQQPGQSLTLIATANQGSEATYESGFVIDKFPISRPNLTFSTLTVSNMSPEDSSIYLCSGRTGGGYGYTFGSGTRLTVV.

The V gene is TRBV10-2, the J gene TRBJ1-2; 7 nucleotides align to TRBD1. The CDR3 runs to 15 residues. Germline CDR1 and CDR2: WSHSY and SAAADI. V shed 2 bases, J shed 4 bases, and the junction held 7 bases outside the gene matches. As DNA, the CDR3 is TGCGCCAGCAGTGAGCCGAGGGGGCCCCGCTATGGCTACACCTTC. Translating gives CASSEPRGPRYGYTF.

For the CDR3, the DNA is TGTGCCAGCACCTCCAGACTAGAGGGCACAGATACGCAGTATTTT. Its protein is CASTSRLEGTDTQYF. V is TRBV5-4 and J is TRBJ2-3; weak D call: TRBD2 (6 bases). V was trimmed by 6 bases and J by 1 base, leaving 15 bases between them. This CDR3 contains 15 residues. Germline CDR1 and CDR2: SGHNT and YYREEE (reference sequence).

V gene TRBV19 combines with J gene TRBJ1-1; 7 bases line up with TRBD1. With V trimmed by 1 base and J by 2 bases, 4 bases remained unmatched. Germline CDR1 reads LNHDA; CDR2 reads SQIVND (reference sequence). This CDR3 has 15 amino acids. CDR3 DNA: TGTGCCAGTAGTATAGGAGGGACAGACAACACTGAAGCTTTCTTT. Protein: CASSIGGTDNTEAFF.

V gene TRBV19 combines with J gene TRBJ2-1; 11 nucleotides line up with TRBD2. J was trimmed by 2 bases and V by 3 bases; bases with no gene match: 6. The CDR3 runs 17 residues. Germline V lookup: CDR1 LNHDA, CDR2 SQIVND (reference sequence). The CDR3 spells CASSISPSGRTYNEQFF. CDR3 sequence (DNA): TGTGCCAGTAGTATTTCCCCTAGCGGGAGGACCTACAATGAGCAGTTCTTC. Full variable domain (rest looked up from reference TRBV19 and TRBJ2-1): DGGITQSPKYLFRKEGQNVTLSCEQNLNHDAMYWYRQDPGQGLRLIYYSQIVNDFQKGDIAEGYSVSREKKESFPLTVTSAQKNPTAFYLCASSISPSGRTYNEQFFGPGTRLTVL.

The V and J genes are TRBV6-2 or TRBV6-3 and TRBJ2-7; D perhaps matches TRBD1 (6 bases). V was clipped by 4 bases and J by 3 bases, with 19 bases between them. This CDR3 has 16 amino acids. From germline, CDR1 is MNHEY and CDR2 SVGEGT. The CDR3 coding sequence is TGTGCCAGCAGTTTGCACAGGGCTACTTCTGTCTACGAGCAGTACGTC. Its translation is CASSLHRATSVYEQYV.